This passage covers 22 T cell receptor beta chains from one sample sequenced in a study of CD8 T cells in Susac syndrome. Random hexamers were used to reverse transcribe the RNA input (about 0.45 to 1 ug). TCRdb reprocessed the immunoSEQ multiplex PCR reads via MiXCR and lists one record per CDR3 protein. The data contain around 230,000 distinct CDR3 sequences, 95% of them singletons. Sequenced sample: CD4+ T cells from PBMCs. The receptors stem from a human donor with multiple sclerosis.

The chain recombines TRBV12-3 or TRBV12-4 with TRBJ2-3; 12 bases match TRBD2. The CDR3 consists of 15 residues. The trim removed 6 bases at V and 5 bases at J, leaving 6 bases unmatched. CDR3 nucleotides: TGTGCCAGCAGACTCGGGACTAGCGGGCAAGATACGCAGTATTTT. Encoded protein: CASRLGTSGQDTQYF.

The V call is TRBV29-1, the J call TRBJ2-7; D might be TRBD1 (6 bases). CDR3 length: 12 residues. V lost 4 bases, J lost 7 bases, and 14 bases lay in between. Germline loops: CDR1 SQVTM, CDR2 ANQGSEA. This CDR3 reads CSVADSSGEQYF. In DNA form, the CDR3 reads TGCAGCGTTGCGGACAGTTCAGGGGAGCAGTACTTC.

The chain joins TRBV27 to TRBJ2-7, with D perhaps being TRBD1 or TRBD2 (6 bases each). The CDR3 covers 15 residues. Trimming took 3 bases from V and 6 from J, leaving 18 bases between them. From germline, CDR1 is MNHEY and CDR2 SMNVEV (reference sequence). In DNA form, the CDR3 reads TGTGCCAGCAGTTTTGCGGGGAGGACAGTATCCGAGCAGTACTTC. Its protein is CASSFAGRTVSEQYF.

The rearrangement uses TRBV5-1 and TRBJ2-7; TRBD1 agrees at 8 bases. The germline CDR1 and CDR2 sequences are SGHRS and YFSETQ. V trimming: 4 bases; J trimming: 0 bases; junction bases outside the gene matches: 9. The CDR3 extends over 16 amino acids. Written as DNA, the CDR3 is TGCGCCAGCAGCCTTAAGACAGGGGCGAGCTCCTACGAGCAGTACTTC. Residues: CASSLKTGASSYEQYF. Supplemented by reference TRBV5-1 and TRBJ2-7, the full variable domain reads KAGVTQTPRYLIKTRGQQVTLSCSPISGHRSVSWYQQTPGQGLQFLFEYFSETQRNKGNFPGRFSGRQFSNSRSEMNVSTLELGDSALYLCASSLKTGASSYEQYFGPGTRLTVT.

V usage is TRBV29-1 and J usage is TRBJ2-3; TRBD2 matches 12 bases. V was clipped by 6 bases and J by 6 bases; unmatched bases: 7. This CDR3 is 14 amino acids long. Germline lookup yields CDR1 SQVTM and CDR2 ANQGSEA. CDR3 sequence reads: CSVSSGRAGDTQYF. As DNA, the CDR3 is TGCAGCGTGTCTAGCGGGAGGGCCGGCGATACGCAGTATTTT.

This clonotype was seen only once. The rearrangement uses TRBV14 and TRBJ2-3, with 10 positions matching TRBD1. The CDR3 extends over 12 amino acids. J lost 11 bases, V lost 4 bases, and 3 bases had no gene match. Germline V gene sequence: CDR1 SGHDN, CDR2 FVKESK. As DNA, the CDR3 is TGTGCCAGCAGCCGAAGGACAGGGGGGCAGTATTTT. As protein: CASSRRTGGQYF.

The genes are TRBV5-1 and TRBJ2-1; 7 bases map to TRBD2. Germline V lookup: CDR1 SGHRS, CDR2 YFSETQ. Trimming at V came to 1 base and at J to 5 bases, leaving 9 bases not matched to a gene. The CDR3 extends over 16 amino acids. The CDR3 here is CASSLLGLAVNNEQFF. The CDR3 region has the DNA TGCGCCAGCAGCTTGTTAGGCCTAGCGGTAAACAATGAGCAGTTCTTC.

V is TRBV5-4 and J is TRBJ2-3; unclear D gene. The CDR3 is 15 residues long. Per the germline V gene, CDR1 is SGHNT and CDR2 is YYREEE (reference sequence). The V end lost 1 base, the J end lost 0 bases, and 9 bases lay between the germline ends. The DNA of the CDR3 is TGTGCCAGCAGCTTGACTGCACCTAGCACAGATACGCAGTATTTT. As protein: CASSLTAPSTDTQYF.

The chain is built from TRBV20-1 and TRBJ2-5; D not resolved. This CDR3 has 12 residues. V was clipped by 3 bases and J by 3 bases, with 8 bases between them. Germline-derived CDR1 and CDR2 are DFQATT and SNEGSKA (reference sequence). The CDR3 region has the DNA TGCAGTGCTAGCCCAACTAAAGAGACCCAGTACTTC. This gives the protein CSASPTKETQYF.

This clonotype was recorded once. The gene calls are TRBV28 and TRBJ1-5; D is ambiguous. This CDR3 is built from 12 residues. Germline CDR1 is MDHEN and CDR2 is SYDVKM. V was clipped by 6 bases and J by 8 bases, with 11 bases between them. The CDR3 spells CASSSTKEPQHF. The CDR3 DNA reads TGTGCCAGCAGCTCTACAAAGGAGCCCCAGCATTTT.

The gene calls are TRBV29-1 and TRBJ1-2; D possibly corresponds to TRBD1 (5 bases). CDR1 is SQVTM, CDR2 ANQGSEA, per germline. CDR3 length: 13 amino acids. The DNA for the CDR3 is TGCAGAGCTTTAGGAGGGGAAATTGGAGGCTACACCTTC. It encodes CRALGGEIGGYTF. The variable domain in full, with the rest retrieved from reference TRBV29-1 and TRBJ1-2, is SAVISQKPSRDICQRGTSLTIQCQVDSQVTMMFWYRQQPGQSLTLIATANQGSEATYESGFVIDKFPISRPNLTFSTLTVSNMSPEDSSIYLCRALGGEIGGYTFGSGTRLTVV.

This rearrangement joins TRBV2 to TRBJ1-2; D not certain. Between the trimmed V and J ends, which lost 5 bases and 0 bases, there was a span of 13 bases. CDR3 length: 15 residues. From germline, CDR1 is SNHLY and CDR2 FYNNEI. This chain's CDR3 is CASSSRGEANYGYTF. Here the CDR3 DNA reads TGTGCCAGCAGTTCACGTGGAGAAGCTAACTATGGCTACACCTTC.

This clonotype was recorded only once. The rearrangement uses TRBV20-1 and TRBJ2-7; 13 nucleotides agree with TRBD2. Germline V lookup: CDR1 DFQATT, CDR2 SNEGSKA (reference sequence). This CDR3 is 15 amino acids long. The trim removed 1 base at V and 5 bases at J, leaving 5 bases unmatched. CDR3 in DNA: TGCAGTGCTAGAGTAACTAGCGGGGGGGCCGACGAGCAGTACTTC. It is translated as CSARVTSGGADEQYF.

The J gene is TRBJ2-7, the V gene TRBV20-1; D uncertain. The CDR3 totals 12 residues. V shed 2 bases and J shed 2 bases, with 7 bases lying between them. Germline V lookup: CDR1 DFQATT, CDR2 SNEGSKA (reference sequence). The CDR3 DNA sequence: TGCAGTGCTAGAAACAGAGCCTACGAGCAGTACTTC. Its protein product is CSARNRAYEQYF.

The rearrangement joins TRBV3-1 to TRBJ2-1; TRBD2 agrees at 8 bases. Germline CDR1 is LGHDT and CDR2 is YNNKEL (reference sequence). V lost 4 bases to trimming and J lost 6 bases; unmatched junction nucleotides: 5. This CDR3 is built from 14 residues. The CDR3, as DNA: TGTGCCAGCAGCCCGTGGACTAGCCTCAATGAGCAGTTCTTC. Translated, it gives CASSPWTSLNEQFF.

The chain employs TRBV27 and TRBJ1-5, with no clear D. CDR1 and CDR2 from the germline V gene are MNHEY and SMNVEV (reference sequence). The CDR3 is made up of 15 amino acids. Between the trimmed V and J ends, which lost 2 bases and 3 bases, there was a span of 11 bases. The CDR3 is CASSLGSRYNQPQHF. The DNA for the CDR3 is TGTGCCAGCAGTTTAGGGTCCAGGTACAATCAGCCCCAGCATTTT.

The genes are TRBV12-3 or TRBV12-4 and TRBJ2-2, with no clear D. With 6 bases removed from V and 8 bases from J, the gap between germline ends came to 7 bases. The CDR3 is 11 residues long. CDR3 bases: TGTGCCAGCAGCAACAGAGGGGAGCTGTTTTTT. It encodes CASSNRGELFF.

In nucleotides, the CDR3 is TGTGCCAGCAGCGACCTTGAGGGTGCCTATAGCAATCAGCCCCAGCATTTT. Protein product: CASSDLEGAYSNQPQHF. The chain recombines TRBV12-3 or TRBV12-4 with TRBJ1-5; D not certain. The CDR3 extends over 17 amino acids. The ends were cut back, 6 bases at V and 0 bases at J, with 18 bases in the middle.

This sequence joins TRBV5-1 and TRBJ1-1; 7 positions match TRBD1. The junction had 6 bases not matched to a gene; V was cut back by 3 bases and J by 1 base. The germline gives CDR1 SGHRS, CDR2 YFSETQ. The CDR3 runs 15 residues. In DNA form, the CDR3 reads TGCGCCAGCAGCTGGAAGACAGGGCCGAACACTGAAGCTTTCTTT. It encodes CASSWKTGPNTEAFF.

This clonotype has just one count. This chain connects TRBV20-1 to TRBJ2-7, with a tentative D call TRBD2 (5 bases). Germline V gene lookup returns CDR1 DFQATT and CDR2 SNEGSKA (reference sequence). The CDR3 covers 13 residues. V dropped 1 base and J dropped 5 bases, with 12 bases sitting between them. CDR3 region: CSARGPGLDEQYF. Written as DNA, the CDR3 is TGCAGTGCTAGAGGACCAGGACTCGACGAGCAGTACTTC.

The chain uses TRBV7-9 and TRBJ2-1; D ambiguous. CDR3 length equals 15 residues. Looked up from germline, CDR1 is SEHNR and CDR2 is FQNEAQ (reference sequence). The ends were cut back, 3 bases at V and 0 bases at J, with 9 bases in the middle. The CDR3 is CASSLGLDSYNEQFF. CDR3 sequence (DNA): TGTGCCAGCAGCTTGGGTCTAGACTCCTACAATGAGCAGTTCTTC.

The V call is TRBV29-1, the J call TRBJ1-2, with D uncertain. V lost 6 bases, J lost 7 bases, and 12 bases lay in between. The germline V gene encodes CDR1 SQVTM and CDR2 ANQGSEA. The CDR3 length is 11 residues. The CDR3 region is CSVLRLAGYTF. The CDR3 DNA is TGCAGCGTGCTTAGGCTTGCTGGCTACACCTTC.